These T cell receptor beta chains were read from a single sample in a study of blood T cells in healthy people across ages. TCRdb reanalysed the 5' RACE reads using MiXCR and keeps one entry per CDR3 protein. The sample consists of over 1.5 million distinct CDR3 sequences, around 50% of them appearing once. Sequencing used blood. Receptor source: a middle-aged woman in good health. The CDR3 runs from the conserved cysteine through the conserved F or W. D genes are given only for firm matches. Rows give clone size only sometimes, using once, few, many, or a class for an expanded clone.

cdr3_length j_call v_call clone_size d_call cdr3_nt cdr3_aa
14 TRBJ2-3 TRBV5-1 NA TRBD1 TGCGCCAGCAGATCTGGACAGGGAGTGGATACGCAGTATTTT CASRSGQGVDTQYF
14 TRBJ2-1 TRBV25-1 NA NA TGTACCAGCAGTGTTGGGGATCGGTACAATGAGCAGTTCTTC CTSSVGDRYNEQFF
15 TRBJ2-5 TRBV9 few NA TGTGCCAGCAGCGCAGACAGAAGAAGTCAAGAGACCCAGTACTTC CASSADRRSQETQYF
16 TRBJ2-3 TRBV7-9 NA NA TGTGCCAGCAGCTTAACCACAGGGCGTCGGATCGATACGCAGTATTTT CASSLTTGRRIDTQYF
14 TRBJ1-2 TRBV20-1 NA NA TGCAGTGCTAGAACTACAACAGGGTTTGGAGGCTACACCTTC CSARTTTGFGGYTF
15 TRBJ2-5 TRBV5-1 once NA TGCGCCAGCAGCTCCAGGGACCCTTACCAGCATGGGCAGTACTTC CASSSRDPYQHGQYF
15 TRBJ1-4 TRBV7-2 few NA TGTGCCAGCAGCTTAGGAGGGGGGAGCGGTGAAAAACTGTTTTTT CASSLGGGSGEKLFF
15 TRBJ1-5 TRBV28 NA NA TGTGCCAGCAGTCCTTCCCTGGGTGGCAATCAGCCCCAGCATTTT CASSPSLGGNQPQHF
16 TRBJ1-1 TRBV6-6 NA NA TGTGCCAGCAGTTCCGGTTGGAACCCAGGGAACACTGAAGCTTTCTTT CASSSGWNPGNTEAFF
17 TRBJ1-6 TRBV18 NA TRBD1 TGTGCCAGCTCACCGGGGACAGGGGTCGCCAATAATTCACCCCTCCACTTT CASSPGTGVANNSPLHF
15 TRBJ2-3 TRBV11-2 NA NA TGTGCCAGCAGCTTAGATGGGCAGGTATGGGGTACGCAGTATTTT CASSLDGQVWGTQYF
14 TRBJ2-5 TRBV11-2 few NA TGTGCCAGCAGCCATGGCAGGACAGAAGAGACCCAGTACTTC CASSHGRTEETQYF
14 TRBJ2-7 TRBV20-1 NA TRBD1 TGCAGTGCTAGCGGGGACAGGTCTCGCTACGAGCAGTACTTC CSASGDRSRYEQYF
16 TRBJ2-1 TRBV4-3 few TRBD2 TGCGCCAGCAGCCAAGATGGACTAGTGGGTGGTAATGAGCAGTTCTTC CASSQDGLVGGNEQFF
17 TRBJ2-5 TRBV6-6 once NA TGTGCCAGCAGTTACGGGTCGCGGGTGCCCGCACAAGGGACCCAGTACTTC CASSYGSRVPAQGTQYF
13 TRBJ2-1 TRBV29-1 NA TRBD1 TGCAGCGTTGAATCAGGGGGCATCGATGAGCAGTTCTTC CSVESGGIDEQFF
15 TRBJ2-3 TRBV10-3 NA NA TGTGCCATCAGTGAGTGGCTCTCCGACACAGAGACGCAGTATTTT CAISEWLSDTETQYF
16 TRBJ2-7 TRBV18 NA TRBD1 TGTGCCAGCTCACCGGGCCCCGGACAGGGGGCTAATGAGCAGTACTTC CASSPGPGQGANEQYF
15 TRBJ2-7 TRBV7-2 NA NA TGTGCCAGCAGCCCGGGACTGGGAGTTGGCTACGAGCAGTACTTC CASSPGLGVGYEQYF
18 TRBJ2-5 TRBV4-2 NA TRBD2 TGTGCCAGCAGCCTTGGGACTAGCGGGGGACCAACCCAAGAGACCCAGTACTTC CASSLGTSGGPTQETQYF
12 TRBJ2-1 TRBV20-1 NA TRBD2 TGCAGTGCTACTAGCGGGGGAAATGAGCAGTTCTTC CSATSGGNEQFF
14 TRBJ1-4 TRBV20-1 NA NA TGCAGTGCTAGTCCCCTGGCAGCTGGCGAAAAACTGTTTTTT CSASPLAAGEKLFF
16 TRBJ1-6 TRBV12-3/TRBV12-4 once NA TGTGCCAGCAGTTTAAGGCGAGGCAGGGCGAATTCACCCCTCCACTTT CASSLRRGRANSPLHF
16 TRBJ2-5 TRBV3-1 NA TRBD2 TGTGCCAGCAGCCTTACTAGCGGGGTGGGCGGAGAGACCCAGTACTTC CASSLTSGVGGETQYF
15 TRBJ2-7 TRBV4-2 few TRBD2 TGTGCCAGCAGCCAAGGGAGCGGGGGGGGAGGTGAGCAGTACTTC CASSQGSGGGGEQYF
15 TRBJ1-1 TRBV4-3 NA NA TGCGCCAGCAGCCAAGGATCGGTAGCCAGCACTGAAGCTTTCTTT CASSQGSVASTEAFF
13 TRBJ1-5 TRBV4-3 NA NA TGCGTCCCAGCAAAGAGTCATGGTCAGCCCCAGCATTTT CVPAKSHGQPQHF